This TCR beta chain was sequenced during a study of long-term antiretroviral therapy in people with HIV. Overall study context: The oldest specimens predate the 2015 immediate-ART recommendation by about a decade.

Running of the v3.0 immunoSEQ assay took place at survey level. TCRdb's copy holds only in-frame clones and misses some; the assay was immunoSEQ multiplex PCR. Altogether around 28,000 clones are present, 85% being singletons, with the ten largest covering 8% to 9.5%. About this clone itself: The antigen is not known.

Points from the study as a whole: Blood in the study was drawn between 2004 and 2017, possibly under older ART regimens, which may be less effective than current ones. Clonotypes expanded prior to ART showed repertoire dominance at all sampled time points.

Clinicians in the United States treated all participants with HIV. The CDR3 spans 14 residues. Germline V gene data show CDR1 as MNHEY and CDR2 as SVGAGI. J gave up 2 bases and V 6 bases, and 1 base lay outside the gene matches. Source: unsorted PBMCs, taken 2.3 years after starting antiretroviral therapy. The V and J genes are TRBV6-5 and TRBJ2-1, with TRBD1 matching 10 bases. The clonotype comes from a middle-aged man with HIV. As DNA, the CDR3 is TGTGCCAGCAGGGGACAGGGGCCCTACAATGAGCAGTTCTTC. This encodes CASRGQGPYNEQFF.